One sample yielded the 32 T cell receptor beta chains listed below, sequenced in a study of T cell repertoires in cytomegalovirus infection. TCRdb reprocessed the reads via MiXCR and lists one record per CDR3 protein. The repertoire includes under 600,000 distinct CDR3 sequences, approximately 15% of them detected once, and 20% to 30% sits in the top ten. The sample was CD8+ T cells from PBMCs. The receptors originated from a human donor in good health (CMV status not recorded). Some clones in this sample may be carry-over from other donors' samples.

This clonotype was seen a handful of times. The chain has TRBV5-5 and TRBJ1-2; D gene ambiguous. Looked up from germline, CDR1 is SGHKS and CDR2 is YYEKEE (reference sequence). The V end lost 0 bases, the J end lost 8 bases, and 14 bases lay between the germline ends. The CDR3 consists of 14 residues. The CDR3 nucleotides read TGTGCCAGCAGCTTGGGATGGACCTCAGGAGGCTACACCTTC. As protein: CASSLGWTSGGYTF.

CDR3 loop: CASSVGGAGARTDTQYF. Written as DNA, the CDR3 is TGTGCCAGCAGCGTAGGAGGGGCGGGGGCCCGCACAGATACGCAGTATTTT. This chain links TRBV9 with TRBJ2-3; a possible D gene is TRBD2 (7 bases). In germline, CDR1 is SGDLS, CDR2 YYNGEE. The length of the CDR3 is 17 residues. Trimming removed 0 bases from V and 1 base from J, with 15 bases in between.

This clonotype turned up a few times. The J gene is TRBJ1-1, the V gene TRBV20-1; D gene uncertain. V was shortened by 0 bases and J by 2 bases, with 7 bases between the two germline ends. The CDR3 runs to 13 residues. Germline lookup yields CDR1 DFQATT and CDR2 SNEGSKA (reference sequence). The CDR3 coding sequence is TGCAGTGCTAGAGATTTGGGAAACACTGAAGCTTTCTTT. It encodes CSARDLGNTEAFF.

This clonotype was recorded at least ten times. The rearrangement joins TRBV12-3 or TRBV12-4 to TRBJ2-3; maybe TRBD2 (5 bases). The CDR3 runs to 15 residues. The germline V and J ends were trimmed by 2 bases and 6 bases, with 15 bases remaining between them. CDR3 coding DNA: TGTGCCAGCAGTTTATTAAGAGGGAGTGATGATACGCAGTATTTT. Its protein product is CASSLLRGSDDTQYF.

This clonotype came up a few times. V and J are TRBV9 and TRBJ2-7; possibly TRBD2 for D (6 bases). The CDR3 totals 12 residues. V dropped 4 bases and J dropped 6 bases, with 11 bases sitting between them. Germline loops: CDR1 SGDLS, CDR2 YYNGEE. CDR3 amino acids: CASSYQGGEQYF. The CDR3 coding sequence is TGTGCCAGCAGCTACCAGGGAGGCGAGCAGTACTTC.

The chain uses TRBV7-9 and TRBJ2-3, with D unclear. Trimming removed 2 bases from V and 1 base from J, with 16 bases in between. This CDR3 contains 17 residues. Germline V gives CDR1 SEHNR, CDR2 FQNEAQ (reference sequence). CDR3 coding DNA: TGTGCCAGCAGCTTAAGGTCCCTGGACGACCGCACAGATACGCAGTATTTT. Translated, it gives CASSLRSLDDRTDTQYF.

CDR3 amino acids: CSAIYRGPYNEQFF. The CDR3 DNA follows: TGCAGTGCTATCTACAGGGGCCCCTACAATGAGCAGTTCTTC. This sequence joins TRBV20-1 and TRBJ2-1; 7 nucleotides match TRBD1. Germline V gene lookup returns CDR1 DFQATT and CDR2 SNEGSKA (reference sequence). The CDR3 has 14 residues. The V and J ends lost 4 bases and 2 bases, in that order; junction bases with no gene match: 5.

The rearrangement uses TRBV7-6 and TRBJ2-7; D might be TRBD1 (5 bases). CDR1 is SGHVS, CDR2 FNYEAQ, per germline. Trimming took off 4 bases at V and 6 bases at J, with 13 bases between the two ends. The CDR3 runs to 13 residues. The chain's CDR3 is CASSSLTVSEQYF. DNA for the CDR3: TGTGCCAGCAGCTCGTTGACAGTTAGCGAGCAGTACTTC.

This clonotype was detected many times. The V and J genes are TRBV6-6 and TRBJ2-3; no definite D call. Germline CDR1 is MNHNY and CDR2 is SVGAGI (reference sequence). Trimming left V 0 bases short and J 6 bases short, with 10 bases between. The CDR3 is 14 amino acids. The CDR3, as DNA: TGTGCCAGCAGTTACTCGAATAGAGGTGATACGCAGTATTTT. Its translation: CASSYSNRGDTQYF.

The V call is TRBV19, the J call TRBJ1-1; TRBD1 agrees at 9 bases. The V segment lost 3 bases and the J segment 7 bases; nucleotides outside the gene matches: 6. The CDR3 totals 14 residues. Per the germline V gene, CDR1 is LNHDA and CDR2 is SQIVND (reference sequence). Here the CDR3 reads CASSMQQGAGEAFF. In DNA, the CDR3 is TGTGCCAGTAGTATGCAACAGGGGGCAGGTGAAGCTTTCTTT.

The CDR3 sequence is CASSVRQGANSPLHF. The CDR3 nucleotides are TGTGCCAGCAGTGTCCGGCAGGGGGCAAATTCACCCCTCCACTTT. The V and J genes are TRBV25-1 and TRBJ1-6, with TRBD1 matching 8 bases. Trimming at V came to 4 bases and at J to 7 bases, leaving 6 bases not matched to a gene. CDR1 MGHDK and CDR2 SYGVNS come from the germline V gene. CDR3 length: 15 amino acids. Variable domain in full (rest from reference TRBV25-1 and TRBJ1-6): EADIYQTPRYLVIGTGKKITLECSQTMGHDKMYWYQQDPGMELHLIHYSYGVNSTEKGDLSSESTVSRIRTEHFPLTLESARPSHTSQYLCASSVRQGANSPLHFGNGTRLTVT.

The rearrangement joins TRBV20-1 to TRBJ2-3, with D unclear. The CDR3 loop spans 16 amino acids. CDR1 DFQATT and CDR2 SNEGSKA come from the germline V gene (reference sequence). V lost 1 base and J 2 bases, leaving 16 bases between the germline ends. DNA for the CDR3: TGCAGTGCTAGAGCTGGCGAAGTAACTCCCACAGATACGCAGTATTTT. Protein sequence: CSARAGEVTPTDTQYF.

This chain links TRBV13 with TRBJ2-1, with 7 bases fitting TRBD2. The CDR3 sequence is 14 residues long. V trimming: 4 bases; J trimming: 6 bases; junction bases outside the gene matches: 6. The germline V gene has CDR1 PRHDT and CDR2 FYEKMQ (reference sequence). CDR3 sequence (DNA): TGTGCCAGCAGCTCCGGCGGCGGGGGCAATGAGCAGTTCTTC. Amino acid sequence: CASSSGGGGNEQFF.

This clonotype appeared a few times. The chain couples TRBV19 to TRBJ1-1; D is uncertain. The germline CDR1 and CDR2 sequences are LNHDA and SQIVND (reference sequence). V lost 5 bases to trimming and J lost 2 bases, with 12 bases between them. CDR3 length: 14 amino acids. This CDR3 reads CASSPLNFNTEAFF. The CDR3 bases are TGTGCCAGTAGTCCCCTAAATTTTAACACTGAAGCTTTCTTT.

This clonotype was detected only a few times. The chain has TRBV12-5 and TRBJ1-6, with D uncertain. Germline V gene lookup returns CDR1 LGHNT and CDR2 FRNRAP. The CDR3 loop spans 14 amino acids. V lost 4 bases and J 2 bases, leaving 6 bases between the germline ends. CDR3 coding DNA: TGTGCTAGTGGTTCCGGGACCTATAATTCACCCCTCCACTTT. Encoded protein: CASGSGTYNSPLHF. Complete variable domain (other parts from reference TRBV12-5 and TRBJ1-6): DARVTQTPRHKVTEMGQEVTMRCQPILGHNTVFWYRQTMMQGLELLAYFRNRAPLDDSGMPKDRFSAEMPDATLATLKIQPSEPRDSAVYFCASGSGTYNSPLHFGNGTRLTVT.

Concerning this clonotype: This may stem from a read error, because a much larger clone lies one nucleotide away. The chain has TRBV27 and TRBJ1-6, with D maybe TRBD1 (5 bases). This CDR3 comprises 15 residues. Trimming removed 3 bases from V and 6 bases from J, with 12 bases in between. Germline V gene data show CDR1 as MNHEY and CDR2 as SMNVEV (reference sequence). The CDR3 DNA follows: TGTGCCAGCAGTTTGGGGGTGCTGCCTAATTCACCCCTCCACTTT. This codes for CASSLGVLPNSPLHF.

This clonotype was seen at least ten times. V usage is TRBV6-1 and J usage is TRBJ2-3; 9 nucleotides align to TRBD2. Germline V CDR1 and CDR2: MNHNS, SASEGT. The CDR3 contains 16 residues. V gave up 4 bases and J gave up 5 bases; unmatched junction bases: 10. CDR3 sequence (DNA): TGTGCCAGCAGTGGAGAGCCGGGACTAGCTTTAGATACGCAGTATTTT. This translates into CASSGEPGLALDTQYF.

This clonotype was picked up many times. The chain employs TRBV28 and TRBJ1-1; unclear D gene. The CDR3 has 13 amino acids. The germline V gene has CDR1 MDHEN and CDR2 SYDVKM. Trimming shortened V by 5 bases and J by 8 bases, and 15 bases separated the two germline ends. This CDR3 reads CASSPEDLFEAFF. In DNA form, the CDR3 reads TGTGCCAGCAGTCCTGAAGATTTATTCGAAGCTTTCTTT.

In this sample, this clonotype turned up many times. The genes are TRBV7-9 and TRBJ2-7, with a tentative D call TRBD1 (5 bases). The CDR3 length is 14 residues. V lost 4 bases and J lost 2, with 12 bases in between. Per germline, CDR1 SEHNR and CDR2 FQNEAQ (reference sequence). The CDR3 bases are TGTGCCAGCAGCTCAGGGAATTCCCCCTACGAGCAGTACTTC. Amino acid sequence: CASSSGNSPYEQYF.

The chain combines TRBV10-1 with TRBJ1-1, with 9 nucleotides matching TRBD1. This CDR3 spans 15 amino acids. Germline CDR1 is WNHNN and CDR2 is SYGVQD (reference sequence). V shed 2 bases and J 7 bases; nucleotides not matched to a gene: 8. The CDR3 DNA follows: TGCGCCAGCAGTGAGATTTTACGACAGGGGGTTGAAGCTTTCTTT. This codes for CASSEILRQGVEAFF.

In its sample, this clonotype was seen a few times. CDR3 sequence: CARDIPPRGTEAFF. As DNA, the CDR3 is TGTGCCAGGGACATACCGCCTCGGGGCACTGAAGCTTTCTTT. The chain is built from TRBV2 and TRBJ1-1; perhaps TRBD1 as D (5 bases). Germline V CDR1 and CDR2: SNHLY, FYNNEI. Trimming took 9 bases from V and 4 from J, leaving 18 bases between them. The CDR3 is 14 amino acids. The whole variable domain, remainder taken from reference TRBV2 and TRBJ1-1, is EPEVTQTPSHQVTQMGQEVILRCVPISNHLYFYWYRQILGQKVEFLVSFYNNEISEKSEIFDDQFSVERPDGSNFTLKIRSTKLEDSAMYFCARDIPPRGTEAFFGQGTRLTVV.

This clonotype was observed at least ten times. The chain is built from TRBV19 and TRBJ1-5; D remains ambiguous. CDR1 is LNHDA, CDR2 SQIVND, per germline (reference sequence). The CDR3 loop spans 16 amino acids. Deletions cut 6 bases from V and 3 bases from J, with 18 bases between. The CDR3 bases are TGTGCCAGTAGCTGGACGGTTGCTCGTGACAATCAGCCCCAGCATTTT. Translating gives CASSWTVARDNQPQHF.

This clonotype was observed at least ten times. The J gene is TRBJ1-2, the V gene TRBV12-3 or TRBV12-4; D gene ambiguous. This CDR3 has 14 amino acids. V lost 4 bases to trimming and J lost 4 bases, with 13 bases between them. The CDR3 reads CASSSEARLYGYTF. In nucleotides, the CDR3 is TGTGCCAGCAGTTCCGAGGCCCGACTCTATGGCTACACCTTC.

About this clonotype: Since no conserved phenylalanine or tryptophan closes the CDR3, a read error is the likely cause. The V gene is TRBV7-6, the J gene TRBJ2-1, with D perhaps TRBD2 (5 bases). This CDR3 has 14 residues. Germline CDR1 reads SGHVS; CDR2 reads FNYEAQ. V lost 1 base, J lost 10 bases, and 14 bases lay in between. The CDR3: CASSLGAAGLEQFL. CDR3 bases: TGTGCCAGCAGCTTAGGAGCCGCGGGTTTAGAGCAGTTCTTA.

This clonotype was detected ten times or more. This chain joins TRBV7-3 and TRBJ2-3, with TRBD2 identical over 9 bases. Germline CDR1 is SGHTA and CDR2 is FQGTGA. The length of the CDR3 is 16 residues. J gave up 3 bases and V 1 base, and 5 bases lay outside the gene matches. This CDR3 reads CASSLSAGGATDTQYF. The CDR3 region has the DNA TGTGCCAGCAGCTTAAGCGCGGGGGGGGCTACAGATACGCAGTATTTT.

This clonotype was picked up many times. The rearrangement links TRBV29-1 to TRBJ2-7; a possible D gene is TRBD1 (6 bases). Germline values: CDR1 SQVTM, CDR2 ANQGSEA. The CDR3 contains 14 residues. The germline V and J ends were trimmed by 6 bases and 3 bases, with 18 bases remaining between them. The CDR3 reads CSVLGASGYYEQYF. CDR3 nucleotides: TGCAGCGTCCTGGGGGCTTCGGGGTACTACGAGCAGTACTTC.

The CDR3 DNA is TGCAGTGCTTTTAACCTAGTCTCCTACAATGAGCAGTTCTTC. Its protein product is CSAFNLVSYNEQFF. The J gene is TRBJ2-1, the V gene TRBV20-1; no definite D call. Germline V CDR1 and CDR2: DFQATT, SNEGSKA (reference sequence). The CDR3 totals 14 residues. The ends were cut back, 5 bases at V and 0 bases at J, with 11 bases in the middle.

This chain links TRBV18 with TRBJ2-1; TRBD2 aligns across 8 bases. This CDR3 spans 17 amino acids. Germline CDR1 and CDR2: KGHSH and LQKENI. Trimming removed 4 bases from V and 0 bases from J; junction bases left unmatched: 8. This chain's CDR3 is CASSRLLAGSSYNEQFF. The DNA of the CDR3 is TGTGCCAGCTCACGGTTGTTAGCGGGGAGCTCCTACAATGAGCAGTTCTTC.

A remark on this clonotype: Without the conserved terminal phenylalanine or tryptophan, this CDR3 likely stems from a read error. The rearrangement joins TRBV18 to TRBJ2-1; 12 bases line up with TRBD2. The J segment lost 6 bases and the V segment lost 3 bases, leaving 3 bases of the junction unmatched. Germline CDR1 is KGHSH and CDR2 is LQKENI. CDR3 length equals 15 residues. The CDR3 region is CASSPWTSGTNEQFL. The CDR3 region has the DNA TGTGCCAGCTCACCGTGGACTAGCGGGACCAATGAGCAGTTCTTA.

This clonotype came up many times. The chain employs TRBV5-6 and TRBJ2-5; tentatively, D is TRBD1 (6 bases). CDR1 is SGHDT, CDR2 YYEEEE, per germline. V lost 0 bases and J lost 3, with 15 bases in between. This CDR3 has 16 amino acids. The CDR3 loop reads CASSLVGTLEEETQYF. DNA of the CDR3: TGTGCCAGCAGCTTGGTGGGGACACTCGAAGAAGAGACCCAGTACTTC.

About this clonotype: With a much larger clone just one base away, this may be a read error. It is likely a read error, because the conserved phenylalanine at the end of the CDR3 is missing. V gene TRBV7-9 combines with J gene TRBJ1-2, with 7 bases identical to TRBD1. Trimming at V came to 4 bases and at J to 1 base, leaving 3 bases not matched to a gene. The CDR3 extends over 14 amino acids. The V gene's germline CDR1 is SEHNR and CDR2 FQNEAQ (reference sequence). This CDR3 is CASSSDRDNYGYTL. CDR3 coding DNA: TGTGCCAGCAGCTCCGACAGGGATAACTATGGCTACACCTTA.

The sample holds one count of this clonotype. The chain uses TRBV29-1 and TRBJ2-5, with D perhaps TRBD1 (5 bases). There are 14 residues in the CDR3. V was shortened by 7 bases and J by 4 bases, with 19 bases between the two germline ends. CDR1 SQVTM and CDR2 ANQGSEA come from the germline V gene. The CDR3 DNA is TGCAGCGCTTGGGGCCGGAGCATCGGAGAGACCCAGTACTTC. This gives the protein CSAWGRSIGETQYF.